This T cell receptor beta chain was identified in a study of human T cells and chemical hapten exposure. For the study at large: Alopecia areata, totalis or universalis was found in mostly female patients.

Whole-study findings and limits: There was no change with DPC sensitization in TCRs above 1 in 1000 frequency.

Germline CDR1 is LGHNA and CDR2 is YSLEER. V lost 4 bases to trimming and J lost 4 bases, with 16 bases between them. This CDR3 spans 15 amino acids. Time point: pre-sensitization, week 0. Treatment indicated: therapeutic diphenylcyclopropenone sensitization with weekly scalp DPC. Only a few counts were recorded for this clonotype. Its antigen is unidentified. Each CDR3 protein gets one entry after TCRdb re-called the RACE reads with MiXCR. The table records approximately 50,000 distinct CDR3 sequences, 10% to 12% of them present only once. This specimen consisted of whole blood, obtained in connection with sensitization to the hapten diphenylcyclopropenone (DPC). The chain employs TRBV4-3 and TRBJ1-2; TRBD1 is a possible D gene (5 bases). The clonotype comes from a woman between 40 and 55 years old with alopecia areata. Some clones in this sample may be carry-over from other donors' samples. The CDR3 reads CASSPDRRGTYGYTF. The CDR3, as DNA: TGCGCCAGCAGCCCAGACCGCCGGGGCACCTATGGCTACACCTTC.